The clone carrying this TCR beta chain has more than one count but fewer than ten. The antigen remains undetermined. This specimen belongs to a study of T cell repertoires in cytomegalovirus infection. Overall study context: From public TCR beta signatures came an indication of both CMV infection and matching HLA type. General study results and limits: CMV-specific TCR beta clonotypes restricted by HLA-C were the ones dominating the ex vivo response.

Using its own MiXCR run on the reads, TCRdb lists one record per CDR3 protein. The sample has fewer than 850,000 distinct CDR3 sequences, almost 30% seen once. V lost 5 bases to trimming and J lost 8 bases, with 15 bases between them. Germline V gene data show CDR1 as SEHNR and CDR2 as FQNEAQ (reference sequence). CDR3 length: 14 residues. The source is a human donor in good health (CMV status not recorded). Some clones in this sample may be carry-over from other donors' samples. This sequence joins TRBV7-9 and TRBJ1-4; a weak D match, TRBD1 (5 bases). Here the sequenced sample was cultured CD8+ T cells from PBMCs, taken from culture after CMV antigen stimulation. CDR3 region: CASSTLAGLEKLFF. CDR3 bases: TGTGCCAGCAGCACTCTGGCGGGACTAGAAAAACTGTTTTTT. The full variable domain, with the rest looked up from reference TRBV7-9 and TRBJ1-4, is DTGVSQNPRHKITKRGQNVTFRCDPISEHNRLYWYRQTLGQGPEFLTYFQNEAQLEKSRLLSDRFSAERPKGSFSTLEIQRTEQGDSAMYLCASSTLAGLEKLFFGSGTQLSVL.